This TCR beta chain was documented in a study of identical twins. General observations from the study: In zero-insertion analyses, partial confounding could arise from invariant MAIT and iNKT cells.

Comments on this clonotype: Its matching antigen is unknown.

Each cDNA held unique molecular identifiers, and template switching gave it a universal primer site. TCRdb re-derived calls from the 5' RACE reads in MiXCR, one entry per CDR3 protein. Among about 660,000 distinct CDR3 sequences, 8.6% were seen once, and the ten largest hold around 0.95%. This CDR3 region has 19 residues. V was cut by 4 bases and J by 4 bases, with 26 bases left in between. These data also formed part of another study, on yellow fever vaccine responses in identical twins.

The specimen was PBMCs. This clonotype was sampled from a woman aged 18 to 35 in good health. This chain links TRBV12-3 or TRBV12-4 with TRBJ2-1; D perhaps matches TRBD1 (6 bases). Here the CDR3 reads CASSSPPRGQGLRYNEQFF. Written as DNA, the CDR3 is TGTGCCAGCAGTTCCCCCCCCCGCGGTCAGGGGCTCCGATACAATGAGCAGTTCTTC.